These T cell receptor beta chains were read from a single sample in a study of blood T cells in healthy people across ages. TCRdb itself ran the 5' RACE reads through MiXCR, one entry per CDR3 protein. The table lists 1,500,000 or so distinct CDR3 sequences, 42% of them singletons. Sequenced input: blood. The origin of the receptors is a young woman in good health. Each CDR3 is given with its conserved first and last residue. Fields, in order: J gene, D gene, clone size, V gene, CDR3 protein, CDR3 DNA. The D gene is left open where the match is weak. Part of the rows lack a size; the others show once, few, many or a class for expanded clones.

>TRBJ2-5|TRBD2|NA|TRBV2
CASSGLAGRQEIQYF
TGTGCCAGCAGTGGACTAGCGGGACGACAAGAGATCCAGTACTTC
>TRBJ2-3|NA|NA|TRBV7-2
CASSARGPLTDTQYF
TGTGCCAGCAGCGCTCGGGGACCTCTCACAGATACGCAGTATTTT
>TRBJ2-1|TRBD2|few|TRBV15
CATSEGLAYNEQFF
TGTGCCACCAGCGAGGGACTAGCCTACAATGAGCAGTTCTTC
>TRBJ1-1|TRBD1|NA|TRBV29-1
CSVAIYRGPTEAFF
TGCAGCGTGGCCATTTACAGGGGGCCCACTGAAGCTTTCTTT
>TRBJ2-4|NA|NA|TRBV7-2
CASSLGGLSLDIQYF
TGTGCCAGCAGCTTAGGCGGCCTTAGCCTTGACATTCAGTACTTC
>TRBJ2-7|TRBD1|few|TRBV7-9
CASSSDTGVRNNEQYF
TGTGCCAGCAGCTCCGACACAGGGGTACGAAACAATGAGCAGTACTTC
>TRBJ2-3|NA|few|TRBV6-2/TRBV6-3
CASSYLAPSTDTQYF
TGTGCCAGCAGTTACTTAGCGCCTAGCACAGATACGCAGTATTTT
>TRBJ2-2|NA|few|TRBV25-1
CASSGYRANTGELFF
TGTGCCAGCAGTGGATACAGGGCGAACACCGGGGAGCTGTTTTTT
>TRBJ1-1|NA|NA|TRBV29-1
CSVEVTGRVNEAFF
TGCAGCGTTGAAGTAACAGGGAGGGTGAATGAAGCTTTCTTT
>TRBJ1-1|NA|few|TRBV28
CASSFIRGTEAFF
TGTGCCAGCAGTTTTATTAGGGGTACTGAAGCTTTCTTT
>TRBJ1-1|NA|NA|TRBV2
CATPGDTEAFF
TGTGCCACCCCTGGGGACACTGAAGCTTTCTTT
>TRBJ2-4|NA|NA|TRBV7-2
CASSSSGGGKNIQYF
TGTGCCAGCAGCTCATCCGGCGGAGGGAAAAACATTCAGTACTTC
>TRBJ2-5|NA|NA|TRBV5-1
CASSLDFGTQYF
TGCGCCAGCAGCTTGGATTTTGGGACCCAGTACTTC
>TRBJ2-3|TRBD2|once|TRBV13
CASQRGGSGADTQYF
TGTGCCAGTCAAAGGGGCGGGAGCGGCGCAGATACGCAGTATTTT
>TRBJ2-1|NA|NA|TRBV12-3/TRBV12-4
CASSLAIINEQFF
TGTGCCAGCAGTTTAGCGATAATTAATGAGCAGTTCTTC
>TRBJ2-5|NA|few|TRBV4-2
CASSQESVPVTQYF
TGTGCCAGCAGCCAAGAGTCCGTTCCTGTGACCCAGTACTTC
>TRBJ1-2|NA|NA|TRBV9
CASSPRPSAGGGYTF
TGTGCCAGCAGCCCTAGACCATCCGCGGGAGGAGGCTACACCTTC
>TRBJ2-3|NA|few|TRBV21-1
CASSQREGQGFWADTQYF
TGTGCCAGCAGTCAAAGGGAGGGACAGGGATTTTGGGCAGATACGCAGTATTTT
>TRBJ2-5|NA|once|TRBV29-1
CSAEGHTGRGETQYF
TGCAGCGCTGAGGGGCACACAGGGAGAGGAGAGACCCAGTACTTC
>TRBJ2-6|NA|NA|TRBV29-1
CSVERGTGANVLTF
TGCAGCGTTGAAAGAGGGACTGGGGCCAACGTCCTGACTTTC
>TRBJ2-3|NA|few|TRBV5-1
CASSFRDGSTDTQYF
TGCGCCAGCAGCTTCCGGGACGGTAGCACAGATACGCAGTATTTT
>TRBJ2-4|NA|few|TRBV6-5
CASRDRTFNIQYF
TGTGCCAGCAGGGACCGGACATTCAACATTCAGTACTTC
>TRBJ2-7|TRBD2|few|TRBV29-1
CSVSGLALKGYEQYF
TGCAGCGTTTCAGGACTAGCGTTGAAGGGCTACGAGCAGTACTTC
>TRBJ2-2|TRBD2|NA|TRBV20-1
CSAGTSFDGGLFF
TGCAGTGCCGGGACTAGCTTCGACGGGGGGCTGTTTTTT
>TRBJ2-5|NA|NA|TRBV9
CASSVVAEQETQYF
TGTGCCAGCAGCGTAGTAGCGGAACAAGAGACCCAGTACTTC
>TRBJ2-7|NA|NA|TRBV4-1
CASSQGVGHPYEQYF
TGCGCCAGCAGCCAAGGTGTGGGACACCCATACGAGCAGTACTTC
>TRBJ1-1|TRBD1|few|TRBV6-5
CASSYQPATGLLNTEAFF
TGTGCCAGCAGTTACCAACCTGCGACAGGGTTGTTGAACACTGAAGCTTTCTTT
>TRBJ2-5|NA|NA|TRBV7-2
CASLTPSQETQYF
TGTGCCAGCCTCACCCCATCCCAAGAGACCCAGTACTTC
>TRBJ2-1|NA|NA|TRBV12-5
CASGPGSSEQFF
TGTGCTAGTGGCCCAGGGTCTAGTGAGCAGTTCTTC
>TRBJ1-4|NA|NA|TRBV7-8
CASSLLGGSNEKLFF
TGTGCCAGCAGCCTGCTTGGCGGTTCTAATGAAAAACTGTTTTTT
>TRBJ2-5|TRBD2|few|TRBV6-2/TRBV6-3
CASSDHGTSGKETQYF
TGTGCCAGCAGTGACCACGGGACTAGCGGAAAAGAGACCCAGTACTTC
>TRBJ2-5|NA|few|TRBV6-5
CASSHGTFQETQYF
TGTGCCAGCAGTCACGGCACATTCCAAGAGACCCAGTACTTC
>TRBJ1-1|TRBD1|NA|TRBV7-6
CASSLGGQDGPGTEAFF
TGTGCCAGCAGCTTAGGGGGACAGGACGGCCCAGGGACTGAAGCTTTCTTT
>TRBJ2-1|TRBD2|NA|TRBV29-1
CSVGLAGHIDEQFF
TGCAGCGTCGGACTAGCGGGACATATCGATGAGCAGTTCTTC
>TRBJ2-2|NA|few|TRBV12-3/TRBV12-4
CASSFDGDNTGELFF
TGTGCCAGCAGTTTCGACGGCGACAACACCGGGGAGCTGTTTTTT
>TRBJ2-4|NA|few|TRBV28
CASSFGRKNIQYF
TGTGCCAGCAGCTTCGGACGGAAAAACATTCAGTACTTC
>TRBJ2-7|TRBD1|few|TRBV29-1
CSSTGTGPVSSYNEQYF
TGCAGCTCCACTGGGACAGGTCCTGTTAGCTCCTACAATGAGCAGTACTTC
>TRBJ2-1|NA|NA|TRBV24-1
CATSFSALYNEQFF
TGTGCCACCAGTTTCAGTGCTCTCTACAATGAGCAGTTCTTC
>TRBJ2-1|NA|NA|TRBV6-2/TRBV6-3
CASSQQVDPYNEQFF
TGTGCCAGCAGCCAACAAGTGGACCCCTACAATGAGCAGTTCTTC
>TRBJ2-7|NA|once|TRBV5-6
CASSSLAPPEQYF
TGTGCCAGCAGCTCCCTAGCTCCCCCCGAGCAGTACTTC
>TRBJ1-2|TRBD1|NA|TRBV20-1
CSASRDSLNYGYTF
TGCAGTGCTAGTCGGGACAGCCTAAACTATGGCTACACCTTC